The text below deals with one TCR beta chain. Its specificity is not known. The CDR3 is 12 amino acids. The V gene's germline CDR1 is GTSNPN and CDR2 SVGIG (reference sequence). V lost 1 base to trimming and J lost 8 bases, with 9 bases between them. Sequenced by immunoSEQ multiplex PCR; TCRdb stores in-frame clones only, minus some. There are under 150,000 clones in the sample; 80% to 95% occur only once, and around 3.3% lies in the top ten. The data were obtained in a study of T cell responses to AZD1222 COVID-19 vaccine. Findings and limits, study-wide: At baseline, seropositivity was found in only 6 or 7 AZD1222 recipients. White British people made up most donors, females outnumbered males, and clonal diversity was possibly underestimated. Only after the peak T cell response were repertoires sampled.

Source: peripheral blood, taken on day 0 of AZD1222 vaccination. This clonotype was sampled from an adult in good health. The chain joins TRBV30 to TRBJ2-1, with D tentatively TRBD2 (5 bases). The CDR3 region is CAWSGRNHEQFF. The CDR3 DNA sequence: TGTGCCTGGAGTGGGAGGAACCATGAGCAGTTCTTC.